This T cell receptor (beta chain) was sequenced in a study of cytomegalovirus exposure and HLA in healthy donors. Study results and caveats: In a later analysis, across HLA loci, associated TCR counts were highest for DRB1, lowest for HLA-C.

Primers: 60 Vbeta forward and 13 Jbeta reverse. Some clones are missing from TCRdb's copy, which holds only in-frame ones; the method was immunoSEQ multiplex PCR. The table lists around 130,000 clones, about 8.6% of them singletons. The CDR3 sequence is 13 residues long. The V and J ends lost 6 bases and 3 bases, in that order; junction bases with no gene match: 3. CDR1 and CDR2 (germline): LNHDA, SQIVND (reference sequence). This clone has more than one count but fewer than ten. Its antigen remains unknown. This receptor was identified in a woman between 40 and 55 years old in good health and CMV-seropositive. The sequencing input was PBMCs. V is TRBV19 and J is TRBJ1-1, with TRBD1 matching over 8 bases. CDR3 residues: CASSTGGDTEAFF. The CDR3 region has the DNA TGTGCCAGTAGCACAGGGGGGGACACTGAAGCTTTCTTT.